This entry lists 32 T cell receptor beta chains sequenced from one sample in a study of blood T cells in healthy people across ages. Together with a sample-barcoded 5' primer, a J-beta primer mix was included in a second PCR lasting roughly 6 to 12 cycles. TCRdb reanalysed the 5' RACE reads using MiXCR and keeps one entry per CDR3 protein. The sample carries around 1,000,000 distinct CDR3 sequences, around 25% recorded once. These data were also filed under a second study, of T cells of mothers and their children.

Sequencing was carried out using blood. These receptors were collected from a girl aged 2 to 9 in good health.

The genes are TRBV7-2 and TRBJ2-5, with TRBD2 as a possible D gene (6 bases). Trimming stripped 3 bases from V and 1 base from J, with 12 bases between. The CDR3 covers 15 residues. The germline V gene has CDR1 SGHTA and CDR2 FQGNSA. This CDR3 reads CASSFRAGPQETQYF. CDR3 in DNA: TGTGCCAGCAGCTTTCGTGCGGGGCCCCAAGAGACCCAGTACTTC.

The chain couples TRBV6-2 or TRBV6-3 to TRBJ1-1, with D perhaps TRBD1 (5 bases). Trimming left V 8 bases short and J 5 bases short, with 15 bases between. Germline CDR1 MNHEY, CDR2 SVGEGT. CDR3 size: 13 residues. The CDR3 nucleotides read TGTGCCAGCGTACGACGGGGGGGAACTGAAGCTTTCTTT. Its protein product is CASVRRGGTEAFF.

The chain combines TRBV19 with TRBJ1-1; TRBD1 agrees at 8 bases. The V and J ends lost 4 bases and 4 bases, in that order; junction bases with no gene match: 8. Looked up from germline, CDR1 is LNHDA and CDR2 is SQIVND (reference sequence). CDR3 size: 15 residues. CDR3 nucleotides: TGTGCCAGTAGTAACACAGGGGGGCGCGGCACTGAAGCTTTCTTT. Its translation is CASSNTGGRGTEAFF.

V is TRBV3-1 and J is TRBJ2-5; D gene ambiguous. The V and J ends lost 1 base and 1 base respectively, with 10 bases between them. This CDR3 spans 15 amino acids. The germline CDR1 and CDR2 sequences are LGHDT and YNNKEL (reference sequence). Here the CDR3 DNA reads TGTGCCAGCAGCCAAGTTTTAGCCTCCCAAGAGACCCAGTACTTC. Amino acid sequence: CASSQVLASQETQYF.

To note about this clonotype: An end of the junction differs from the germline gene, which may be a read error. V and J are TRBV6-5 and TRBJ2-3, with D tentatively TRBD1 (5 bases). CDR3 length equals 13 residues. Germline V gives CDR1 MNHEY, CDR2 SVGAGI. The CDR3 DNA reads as TGTGCCAGCAGTACCCCGGGCACAGGTACGCAGTATTTT. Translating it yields CASSTPGTGTQYF.

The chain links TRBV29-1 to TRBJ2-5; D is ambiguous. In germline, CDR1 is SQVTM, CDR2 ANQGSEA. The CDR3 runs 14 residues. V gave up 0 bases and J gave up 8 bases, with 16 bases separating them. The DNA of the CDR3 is TGCAGCGTTGAAGATTGGGCAGATCGAGAAACCCAGTACTTC. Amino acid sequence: CSVEDWADRETQYF.

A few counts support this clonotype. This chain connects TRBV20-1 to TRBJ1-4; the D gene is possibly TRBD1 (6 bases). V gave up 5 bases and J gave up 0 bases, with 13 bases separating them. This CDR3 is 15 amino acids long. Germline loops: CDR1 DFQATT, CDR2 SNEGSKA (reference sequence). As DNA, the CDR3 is TGCAGTGCTGGAACAGGGCTTGCAACTAATGAAAAACTGTTTTTT. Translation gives CSAGTGLATNEKLFF.

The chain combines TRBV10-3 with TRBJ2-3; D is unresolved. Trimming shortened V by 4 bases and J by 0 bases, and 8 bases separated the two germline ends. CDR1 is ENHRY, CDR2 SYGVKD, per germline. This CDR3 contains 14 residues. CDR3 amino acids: CAISAPPSTDTQYF. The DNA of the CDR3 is TGTGCCATCAGTGCACCGCCTAGCACAGATACGCAGTATTTT.

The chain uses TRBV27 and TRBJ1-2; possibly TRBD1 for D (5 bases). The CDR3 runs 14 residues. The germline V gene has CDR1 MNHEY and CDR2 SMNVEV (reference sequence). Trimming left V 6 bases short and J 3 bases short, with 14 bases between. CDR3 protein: CASSAGNPDYGYTF. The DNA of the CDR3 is TGTGCCAGCAGCGCAGGGAACCCTGACTATGGCTACACCTTC.

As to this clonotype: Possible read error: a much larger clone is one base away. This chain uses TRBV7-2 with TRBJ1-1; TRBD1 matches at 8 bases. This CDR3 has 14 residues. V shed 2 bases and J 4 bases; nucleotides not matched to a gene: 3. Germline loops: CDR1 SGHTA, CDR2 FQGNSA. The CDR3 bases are TGTGCCAGCAGCTTACAGGGGGCGACCACTGAAGCTTTCTTT. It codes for CASSLQGATTEAFF.

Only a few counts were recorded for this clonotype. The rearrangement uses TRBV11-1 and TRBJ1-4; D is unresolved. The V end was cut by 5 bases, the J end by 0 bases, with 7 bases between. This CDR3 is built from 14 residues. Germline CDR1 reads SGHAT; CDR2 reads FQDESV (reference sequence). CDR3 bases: TGTGCCAGCAGCCACAGTGCAACTAATGAAAAACTGTTTTTT. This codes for CASSHSATNEKLFF. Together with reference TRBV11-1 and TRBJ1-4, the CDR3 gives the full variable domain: EAEVAQSPRYKITEKSQAVAFWCDPISGHATLYWYRQILGQGPELLVQFQDESVVDDSQLPKDRFSAERLKGVDSTLKIQPAELGDSAMYLCASSHSATNEKLFFGSGTQLSVL.

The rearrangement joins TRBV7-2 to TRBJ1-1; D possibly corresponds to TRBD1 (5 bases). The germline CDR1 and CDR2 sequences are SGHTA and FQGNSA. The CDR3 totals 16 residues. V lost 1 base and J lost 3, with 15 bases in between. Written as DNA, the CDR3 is TGTGCCAGCAGCTTAGTTGGGGGAAGGATGGACACTGAAGCTTTCTTT. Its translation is CASSLVGGRMDTEAFF.

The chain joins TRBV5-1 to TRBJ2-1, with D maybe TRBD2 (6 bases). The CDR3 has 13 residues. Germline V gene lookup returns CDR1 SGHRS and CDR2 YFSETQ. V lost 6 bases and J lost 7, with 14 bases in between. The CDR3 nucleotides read TGCGCCAGCATTCTTTCTGGGGGGAATGAGCAGTTCTTC. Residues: CASILSGGNEQFF.

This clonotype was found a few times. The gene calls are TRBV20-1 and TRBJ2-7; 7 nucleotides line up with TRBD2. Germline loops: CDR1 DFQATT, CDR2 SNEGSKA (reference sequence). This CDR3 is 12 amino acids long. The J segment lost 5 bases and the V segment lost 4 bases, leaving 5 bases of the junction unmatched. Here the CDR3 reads CSAISGRDEQYF. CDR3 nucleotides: TGCAGTGCTATTAGCGGGCGGGACGAGCAGTACTTC.

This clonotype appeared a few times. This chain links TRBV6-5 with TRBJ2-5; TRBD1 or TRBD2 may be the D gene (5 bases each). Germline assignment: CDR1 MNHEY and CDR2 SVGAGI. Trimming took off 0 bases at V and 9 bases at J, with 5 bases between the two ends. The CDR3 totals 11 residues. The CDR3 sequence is CASSYSGAQYF. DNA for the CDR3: TGTGCCAGCAGTTACTCGGGGGCCCAGTACTTC.

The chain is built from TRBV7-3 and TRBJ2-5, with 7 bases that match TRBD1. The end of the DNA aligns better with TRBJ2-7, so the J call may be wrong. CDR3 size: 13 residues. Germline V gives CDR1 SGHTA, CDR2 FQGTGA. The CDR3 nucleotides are TGTGCCAGCAGCCTAATAGGGGGCGGCGAGCAGTACTTC. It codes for CASSLIGGGEQYF.

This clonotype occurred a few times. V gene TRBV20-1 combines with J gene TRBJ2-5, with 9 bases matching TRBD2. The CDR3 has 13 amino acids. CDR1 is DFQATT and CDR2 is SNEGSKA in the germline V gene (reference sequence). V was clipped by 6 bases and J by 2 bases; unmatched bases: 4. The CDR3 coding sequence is TGCAGTGCCGGAGGACTAGCGCAAGAGACCCAGTACTTC. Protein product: CSAGGLAQETQYF.

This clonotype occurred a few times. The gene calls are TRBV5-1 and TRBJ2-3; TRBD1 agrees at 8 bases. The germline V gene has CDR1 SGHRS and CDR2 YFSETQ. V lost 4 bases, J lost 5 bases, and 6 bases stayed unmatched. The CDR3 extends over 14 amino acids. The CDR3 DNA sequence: TGCGCCAGCAGCCTTTGGACAGGGAAAGATACGCAGTATTTT. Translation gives CASSLWTGKDTQYF.

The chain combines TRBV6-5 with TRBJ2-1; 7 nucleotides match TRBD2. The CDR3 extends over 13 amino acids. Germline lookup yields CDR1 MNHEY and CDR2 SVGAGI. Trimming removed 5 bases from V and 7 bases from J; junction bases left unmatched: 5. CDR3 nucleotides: TGTGCCAGCAGTCGGGACTACTCAAATGAGCAGTTCTTC. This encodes CASSRDYSNEQFF.

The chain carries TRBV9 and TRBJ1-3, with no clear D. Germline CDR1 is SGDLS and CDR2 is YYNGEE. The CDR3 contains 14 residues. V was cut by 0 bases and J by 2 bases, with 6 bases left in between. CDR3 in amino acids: CASSVGAAGNTIYF. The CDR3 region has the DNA TGTGCCAGCAGCGTAGGGGCCGCTGGAAACACCATATATTTT.

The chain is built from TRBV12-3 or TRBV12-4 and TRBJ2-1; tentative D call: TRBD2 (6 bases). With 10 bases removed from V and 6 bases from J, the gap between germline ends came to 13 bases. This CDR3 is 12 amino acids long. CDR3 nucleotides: TGTGCCACCCTAGGGACTGCCAATGAGCAGTTCTTC. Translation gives CATLGTANEQFF.

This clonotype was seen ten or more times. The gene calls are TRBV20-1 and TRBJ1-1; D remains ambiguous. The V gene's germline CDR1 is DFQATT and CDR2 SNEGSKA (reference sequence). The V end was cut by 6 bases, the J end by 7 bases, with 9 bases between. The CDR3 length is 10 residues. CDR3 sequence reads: CSASSGEAFF. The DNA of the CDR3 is TGCAGTGCGTCGTCAGGTGAAGCTTTCTTT.

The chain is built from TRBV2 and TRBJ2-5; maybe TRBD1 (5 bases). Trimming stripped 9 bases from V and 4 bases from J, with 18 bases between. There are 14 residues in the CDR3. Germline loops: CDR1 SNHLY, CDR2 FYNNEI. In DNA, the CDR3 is TGTGCCAGAGCCGGAGTGGGGCCTCGAGAGACCCAGTACTTC. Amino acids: CARAGVGPRETQYF.

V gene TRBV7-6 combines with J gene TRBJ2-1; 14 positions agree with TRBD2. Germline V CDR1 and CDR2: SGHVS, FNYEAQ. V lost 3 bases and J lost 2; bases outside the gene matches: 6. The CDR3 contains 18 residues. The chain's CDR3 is CASSLTSGRAAPYNEQFF. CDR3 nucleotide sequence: TGTGCCAGCAGCTTGACTAGCGGGAGGGCCGCTCCCTACAATGAGCAGTTCTTC.

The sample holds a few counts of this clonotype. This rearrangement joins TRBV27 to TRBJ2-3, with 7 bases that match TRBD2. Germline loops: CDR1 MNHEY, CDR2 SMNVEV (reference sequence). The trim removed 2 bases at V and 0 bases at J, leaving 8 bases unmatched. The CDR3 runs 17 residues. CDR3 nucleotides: TGTGCCAGCAGTTTAATGGGGGGGGAGGTTAGCACAGATACGCAGTATTTT. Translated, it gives CASSLMGGEVSTDTQYF.

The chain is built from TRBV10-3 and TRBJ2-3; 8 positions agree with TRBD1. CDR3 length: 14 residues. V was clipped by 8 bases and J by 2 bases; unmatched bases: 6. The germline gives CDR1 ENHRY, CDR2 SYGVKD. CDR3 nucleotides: TGTGCCATCGGGGGACAGGATAACACAGATACGCAGTATTTT. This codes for CAIGGQDNTDTQYF.

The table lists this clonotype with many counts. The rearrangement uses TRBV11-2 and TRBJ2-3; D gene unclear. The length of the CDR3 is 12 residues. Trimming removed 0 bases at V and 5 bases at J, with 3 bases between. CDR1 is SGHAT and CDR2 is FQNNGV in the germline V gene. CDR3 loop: CASSLDLDTQYF. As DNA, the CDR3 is TGTGCCAGCAGCTTAGATCTAGATACGCAGTATTTT.

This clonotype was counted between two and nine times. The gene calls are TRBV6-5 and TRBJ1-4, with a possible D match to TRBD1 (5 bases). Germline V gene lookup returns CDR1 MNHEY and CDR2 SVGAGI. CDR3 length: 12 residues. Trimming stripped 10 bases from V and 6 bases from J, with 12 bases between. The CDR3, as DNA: TGTGCCACGATGGGGCGTTATGAAAAACTGTTTTTT. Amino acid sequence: CATMGRYEKLFF.

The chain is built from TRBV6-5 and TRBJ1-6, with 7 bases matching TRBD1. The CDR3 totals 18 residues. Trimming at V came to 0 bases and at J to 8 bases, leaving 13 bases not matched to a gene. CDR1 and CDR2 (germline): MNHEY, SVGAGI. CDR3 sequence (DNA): TGTGCCAGCAGTTACTCAGGAGGGGGACAGACGAGAGATTCACCCCTCCACTTT. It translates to CASSYSGGGQTRDSPLHF.

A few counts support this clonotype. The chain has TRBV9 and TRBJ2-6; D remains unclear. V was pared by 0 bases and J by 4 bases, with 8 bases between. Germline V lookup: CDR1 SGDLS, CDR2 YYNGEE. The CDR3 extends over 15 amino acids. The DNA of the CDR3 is TGTGCCAGCAGCGTAGTGGGTACCGGGGCCAACGTCCTGACTTTC. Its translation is CASSVVGTGANVLTF. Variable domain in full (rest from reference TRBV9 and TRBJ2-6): DSGVTQTPKHLITATGQRVTLRCSPRSGDLSVYWYQQSLDQGLQFLIQYYNGEERAKGNILERFSAQQFPDLHSELNLSSLELGDSALYFCASSVVGTGANVLTFGAGSRLTVL.

The CDR3 protein is CASVGRNTGELFF. The CDR3, as DNA: TGCGCCAGCGTGGGTCGTAACACCGGGGAGCTGTTTTTT. The chain combines TRBV5-1 with TRBJ2-2; no firm D call. The V end was cut by 7 bases, the J end by 2 bases, with 9 bases between. This CDR3 region has 13 residues. Germline V gene data show CDR1 as SGHRS and CDR2 as YFSETQ.

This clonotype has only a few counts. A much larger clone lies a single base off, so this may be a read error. CDR3 protein: CASSGATDTRYF. CDR3 coding DNA: TGTGCCAGCAGCGGGGCCACAGATACGCGGTATTTT. This chain joins TRBV9 and TRBJ2-3; unclear D gene. CDR1 and CDR2 from the germline V gene are SGDLS and YYNGEE. This CDR3 region has 12 residues.